These 31 T cell receptor beta chains were sequenced from one sample in a study of blood T cell repertoires in COVID-19. The repertoire was sequenced with immunoSEQ multiplex PCR; TCRdb's copy has only in-frame clones and lacks some. This sample has approximately 360,000 clones, with 89% found just once. The material sequenced was peripheral blood. The receptors originated from a middle-aged man with acute or convalescent COVID-19.

The chain recombines TRBV6-6 with TRBJ2-2, with 7 bases identical to TRBD2. Germline V CDR1 and CDR2: MNHNY, SVGAGI (reference sequence). Losses at the gene ends were 6 bases for V and 10 bases for J; bases not matched to a gene: 8. This CDR3 is built from 13 residues. In DNA, the CDR3 is TGTGCCAGCAGCCAGGAAGGGACTATGGAGCTGTTTTTT. It codes for CASSQEGTMELFF.

This rearrangement joins TRBV9 to TRBJ1-1; tentatively, D is TRBD1 (5 bases). The CDR3 is 15 residues long. Per germline, CDR1 SGDLS and CDR2 YYNGEE. Trimming took 0 bases from V and 1 from J, leaving 10 bases between them. The CDR3 loop reads CASSVEWQGNTEAFF. CDR3 bases: TGTGCCAGCAGCGTAGAATGGCAGGGGAACACTGAAGCTTTCTTT.

The J gene is TRBJ2-2, the V gene TRBV5-1; D gene unclear. The V and J ends lost 5 bases and 1 base respectively, with 3 bases between them. The CDR3 is 12 residues long. Germline lookup yields CDR1 SGHRS and CDR2 YFSETQ. CDR3 residues: CASSRNTGELFF. The CDR3 nucleotides are TGCGCCAGCAGTAGGAACACCGGGGAGCTGTTTTTT.

This CDR3 is CASSPDRGRLAAGELFF. The CDR3 DNA reads as TGTGCCAGCAGCCCGGACAGGGGGCGGCTCGCGGCCGGGGAGCTGTTTTTT. The chain couples TRBV11-3 to TRBJ2-2; 11 nucleotides match TRBD1. With 5 bases clipped from V and 6 bases from J, the junction kept 11 bases outside the gene matches. The CDR3 sequence is 17 residues long. From germline, CDR1 is SGHNT and CDR2 YENEEA.

The chain recombines TRBV20-1 with TRBJ2-3; D is unresolved. The germline gives CDR1 DFQATT, CDR2 SNEGSKA (reference sequence). Trimming stripped 3 bases from V and 0 bases from J, with 16 bases between. This CDR3 spans 16 amino acids. CDR3 in amino acids: CSASRPGPESTDTQYF. CDR3 DNA sequence: TGCAGTGCTAGTCGACCGGGTCCAGAGAGCACAGATACGCAGTATTTT.

This chain connects TRBV4-1 to TRBJ2-7, with 7 bases lining up with TRBD1. Losses at the gene ends were 2 bases for V and 6 bases for J; bases not matched to a gene: 10. The CDR3 length is 15 residues. Germline V gives CDR1 MGHRA, CDR2 YSYEKL. CDR3 protein: CASSQMTGYYVEQYF. DNA for the CDR3: TGCGCCAGCAGCCAAATGACAGGGTATTACGTCGAGCAGTACTTC.

V and J are TRBV29-1 and TRBJ2-3, with 8 nucleotides matching TRBD1. The trim removed 2 bases at V and 1 base at J, leaving 2 bases unmatched. The length of the CDR3 is 14 residues. Germline values: CDR1 SQVTM, CDR2 ANQGSEA. The CDR3 DNA sequence: TGCAGCGTTGAAACGACAGGGGGCACAGATACGCAGTATTTT. Amino acid sequence: CSVETTGGTDTQYF.

This chain links TRBV7-9 with TRBJ1-2; the D is unclear. Germline loops: CDR1 SEHNR, CDR2 FQNEAQ (reference sequence). V lost 5 bases, J lost 8 bases, and 12 bases lay in between. This CDR3 contains 12 residues. The DNA for the CDR3 is TGTGCCAGCAGCCCCGGACTGAAAGGCTACACCTTC. Protein sequence: CASSPGLKGYTF.

This clone was detected once. The rearrangement links TRBV4-3 to TRBJ2-7; 7 bases line up with TRBD1. The CDR3 covers 16 residues. The germline gives CDR1 LGHNA, CDR2 YSLEER. V lost 2 bases and J lost 4; bases outside the gene matches: 11. The CDR3 spells CASSQHGTDYFYEQYF. The DNA for the CDR3 is TGCGCCAGCAGCCAACATGGGACAGACTATTTTTACGAGCAGTACTTC.

V gene TRBV19 combines with J gene TRBJ1-1; D gene unclear. Trimming left V 0 bases short and J 2 bases short, with 13 bases between. This CDR3 has 16 amino acids. Germline loops: CDR1 LNHDA, CDR2 SQIVND (reference sequence). The CDR3 spells CASSIDLQYINTEAFF. In nucleotides, the CDR3 is TGTGCCAGTAGTATAGATCTCCAATACATAAACACTGAAGCTTTCTTT.

The J gene is TRBJ2-5, the V gene TRBV2; TRBD1 is a possible D gene (5 bases). The germline V and J ends were trimmed by 2 bases and 1 base, with 11 bases remaining between them. This CDR3 spans 15 amino acids. Germline V lookup: CDR1 SNHLY, CDR2 FYNNEI. The CDR3 loop reads CASSENPGSQETQYF. DNA for the CDR3: TGTGCCAGCAGTGAAAACCCAGGGTCCCAAGAGACCCAGTACTTC.

The rearrangement uses TRBV9 and TRBJ2-1; 14 nucleotides align to TRBD2. Germline V gives CDR1 SGDLS, CDR2 YYNGEE. With 0 bases clipped from V and 7 bases from J, the junction kept 3 bases outside the gene matches. This CDR3 comprises 16 residues. The CDR3 DNA follows: TGTGCCAGCAGCGTAGGGACTAGCGGGGGGATGAATGAGCAGTTCTTC. Its translation: CASSVGTSGGMNEQFF.

V usage is TRBV28 and J usage is TRBJ2-1, with D tentatively TRBD1 (6 bases). This CDR3 contains 15 residues. Trimming pared 2 bases from V and 2 bases from J, leaving 10 bases between. Germline loops: CDR1 MDHEN, CDR2 SYDVKM. The CDR3 nucleotides read TGTGCCAGCAGTTTAGATGGGGGCCCCTACAATGAGCAGTTCTTC. This sequence encodes CASSLDGGPYNEQFF.

Remarks on this clone: The same CDR3 can be traced to other DNA sequences in this sample. The J gene is TRBJ1-1, the V gene TRBV12-3 or TRBV12-4; unclear D gene. V lost 1 base, J lost 3 bases, and 6 bases lay in between. The CDR3 is 13 amino acids. CDR3 protein: CASSLGGDTEAFF. DNA for the CDR3: TGTGCCAGCAGTTTAGGCGGGGACACTGAAGCTTTCTTT.

The chain links TRBV27 to TRBJ1-2, with 7 bases that match TRBD1. The V gene's germline CDR1 is MNHEY and CDR2 SMNVEV (reference sequence). This CDR3 region has 13 residues. Germline trimming cut 7 bases from V and 5 bases from J; bases unmatched to any gene: 7. The CDR3 DNA reads TGTGCCAGCACCCCGGGACAGCAATATGGCTACACCTTC. Translated, it gives CASTPGQQYGYTF.

This clone was detected once. V usage is TRBV28 and J usage is TRBJ2-1; the match to TRBD1 covers 8 bases. The germline gives CDR1 MDHEN, CDR2 SYDVKM. The ends lost 8 bases at V and 3 bases at J; junction bases unmatched: 6. The CDR3 is 14 amino acids. The DNA for the CDR3 is TGTGCCAGCGGACAGGGACGCATCTACAATGAGCAGTTCTTC. It encodes CASGQGRIYNEQFF.

V and J are TRBV14 and TRBJ2-5, with 8 bases matching TRBD1. Trimming took 0 bases from V and 1 from J; bases not matched to a gene: 7. CDR1 is SGHDN, CDR2 FVKESK, per germline. The CDR3 consists of 17 residues. In nucleotides, the CDR3 is TGTGCCAGCAGCCAAGACCCATCTGGACAGGGCCAAGAGACCCAGTACTTC. Its translation: CASSQDPSGQGQETQYF.

The gene calls are TRBV11-2 and TRBJ1-1; D remains ambiguous. With 10 bases removed from V and 5 bases from J, the gap between germline ends came to 17 bases. Germline CDR1 and CDR2: SGHAT and FQNNGV. CDR3 length equals 13 residues. The CDR3 region has the DNA TGTGCCACCTCGGAGGTTGTTGGGACTGAAGCTTTCTTT. It translates to CATSEVVGTEAFF.

The chain links TRBV4-3 to TRBJ2-2; a weak D match, TRBD2 (6 bases). Per the germline V gene, CDR1 is LGHNA and CDR2 is YSLEER. V was shortened by 1 base and J by 4 bases, with 19 bases between the two germline ends. The CDR3 has 18 amino acids. The CDR3 DNA sequence: TGCGCCAGCAGCCAAGTTCCCTTCGGAGGGGCGAGCACCGGGGAGCTGTTTTTT. Residues: CASSQVPFGGASTGELFF.

The CDR3 DNA follows: TGTGCCAGCAGCCAAGGAGCGGGGTCGTACGAGCAGTACTTC. Encoded protein: CASSQGAGSYEQYF. This rearrangement joins TRBV3-1 (or the pseudogene TRBV3-2) to TRBJ2-7; 7 bases align to TRBD2. CDR3 length: 14 amino acids. Trimming at V came to 1 base and at J to 4 bases, leaving 4 bases not matched to a gene. Per germline, CDR1 LGHDT and CDR2 YNNKEL (reference sequence).

In this sample, this clone turned up a few times. The gene calls are TRBV3-1 (or the pseudogene TRBV3-2) and TRBJ2-7; 13 bases agree with TRBD2. This CDR3 is built from 18 residues. J lost 4 bases, V lost 4 bases, and 13 bases had no gene match. CDR1 is LGHDT, CDR2 YNNKEL, per germline (reference sequence). In nucleotides, the CDR3 is TGTGCCAGCAGCCTGTTGCCACCGGGACTAGCGGGGAGATACGAGCAGTACTTC. It codes for CASSLLPPGLAGRYEQYF.

The rearrangement links TRBV7-2 to TRBJ1-4; D call uncertain. Trimming left V 0 bases short and J 8 bases short, with 16 bases between. CDR1 is SGHTA and CDR2 is FQGNSA in the germline V gene. The CDR3 spans 16 residues. The CDR3 DNA reads as TGTGCCAGCAGCTTAGCAGGGCAATCCACGGGAGAAAAACTGTTTTTT. Translation gives CASSLAGQSTGEKLFF.

The chain carries TRBV5-8 and TRBJ1-4; a possible D gene is TRBD1 (6 bases). Per the germline V gene, CDR1 is SGHTS and CDR2 is YDEGEE. CDR3 size: 15 residues. The V and J ends lost 4 bases and 8 bases respectively, with 18 bases between them. The CDR3 spells CASSTTSGAKEKLFF. CDR3 nucleotides: TGTGCCAGCAGCACGACGTCAGGGGCAAAAGAAAAACTGTTTTTT.

The chain carries TRBV11-2 and TRBJ2-4; D gene unclear. This CDR3 comprises 17 residues. Trimming left V 0 bases short and J 1 base short, with 13 bases between. The germline CDR1 and CDR2 sequences are SGHAT and FQNNGV. Here the CDR3 reads CASSLDREARAKNIQYF. CDR3 sequence (DNA): TGTGCCAGCAGCTTAGATCGAGAGGCAAGGGCCAAAAACATTCAGTACTTC.

In its sample, this clone was seen once. This chain links TRBV13 with TRBJ1-5; D is perhaps TRBD1 (5 bases). The CDR3 has 18 amino acids. The V and J ends lost 3 bases and 2 bases respectively, with 20 bases between them. Germline CDR1 reads PRHDT; CDR2 reads FYEKMQ (reference sequence). The CDR3 region is CASSFGGLMRAGNQPQHF. The DNA of the CDR3 is TGTGCCAGCAGCTTTGGGGGACTAATGAGGGCGGGCAATCAGCCCCAGCATTTT.

The rearrangement joins TRBV28 to TRBJ1-5, with 8 bases matching TRBD1. With 6 bases clipped from V and 3 bases from J, the junction kept 10 bases outside the gene matches. The CDR3 has 16 amino acids. Per the germline V gene, CDR1 is MDHEN and CDR2 is SYDVKM. This CDR3 reads CASRQDRGGNNQPQHF. DNA for the CDR3: TGTGCCAGCAGACAAGACAGGGGCGGAAACAATCAGCCCCAGCATTTT. The full variable domain, rest sourced from reference TRBV28 and TRBJ1-5, is DVKVTQSSRYLVKRTGEKVFLECVQDMDHENMFWYRQDPGLGLRLIYFSYDVKMKEKGDIPEGYSVSREKKERFSLILESASTNQTSMYLCASRQDRGGNNQPQHFGDGTRLSIL.

The V gene is TRBV5-8, the J gene TRBJ1-2; 8 bases line up with TRBD1. Per the germline V gene, CDR1 is SGHTS and CDR2 is YDEGEE. The junction had 4 bases not matched to a gene; V was cut back by 4 bases and J by 5 bases. The CDR3 is made up of 13 amino acids. The CDR3 region is CASSLQGGYGYTF. The DNA for the CDR3 is TGTGCCAGCAGCCTACAGGGGGGATATGGCTACACCTTC.

This clone has more than one count but fewer than ten. The J gene is TRBJ2-7, the V gene TRBV4-2; 8 nucleotides agree with TRBD2. There are 16 residues in the CDR3. The trim removed 0 bases at V and 1 base at J, leaving 5 bases unmatched. Per germline, CDR1 LGHNA and CDR2 YNFKEQ. CDR3 coding DNA: TGTGCCAGCAGCCAAGAACTGGGCGGGGGGTCCTACGAGCAGTACTTC. Translated, it gives CASSQELGGGSYEQYF.

This chain links TRBV27 with TRBJ1-1; D call uncertain. This CDR3 is 13 amino acids long. V shed 0 bases and J shed 4 bases, with 6 bases lying between them. Per germline, CDR1 MNHEY and CDR2 SMNVEV (reference sequence). Here the CDR3 reads CASSLSRFTEAFF. Here the CDR3 DNA reads TGTGCCAGCAGTTTATCCAGGTTCACTGAAGCTTTCTTT.

This clone was recorded only once. The CDR3 DNA sequence: TGTGCCAGCAGCCGGCGGGCCCAAGAGACCCAGTACTTC. Protein product: CASSRRAQETQYF. This chain links TRBV11-3 with TRBJ2-5; possibly TRBD2 for D (5 bases). Germline lookup yields CDR1 SGHNT and CDR2 YENEEA. The CDR3 extends over 13 amino acids. V lost 5 bases and J 1 base, leaving 8 bases between the germline ends.

The J gene is TRBJ2-1, the V gene TRBV5-4; TRBD2 matches 9 bases. CDR1 SGHNT and CDR2 YYREEE come from the germline V gene (reference sequence). With V trimmed by 3 bases and J by 4 bases, 5 bases remained unmatched. CDR3 length: 15 amino acids. DNA for the CDR3: TGTGCCAGCAGCTGGCAGCGGGGGGCGTACAATGAGCAGTTCTTC. The encoded protein is CASSWQRGAYNEQFF.